This is a list of T cell receptor beta chains from one sample in a study of blood T cell repertoires in COVID-19. Clones were sequenced by immunoSEQ multiplex PCR, and TCRdb holds only the in-frame ones, with some missing. The table lists almost 300,000 clones, just under 90% of them singletons. Source material: peripheral blood. These TCRs come from a woman in her 30s with COVID-19, enrolled during active disease. Both conserved end residues are part of each CDR3. Each record gives: V gene, D gene, clone size, J gene, CDR3 DNA, CDR3 protein. The D gene is left open where the match is weak. Clone size is stated in some rows and not others, as once, few, many or a class when expanded.

V gene: TRBV7-9
D gene: .
clone size: .
J gene: TRBJ1-1
CDR3 DNA: TGTGCCAGCAGCTCCGACACCAACACTGAAGCTTTCTTT
CDR3 protein: CASSSDTNTEAFF

V gene: TRBV4-1
D gene: .
clone size: .
J gene: TRBJ2-7
CDR3 DNA: TGCGCCAGCAGCCAGGGCAGGACCTACGAGCAGTACTTC
CDR3 protein: CASSQGRTYEQYF

V gene: TRBV5-4
D gene: .
clone size: .
J gene: TRBJ1-2
CDR3 DNA: TGTGCCAGCAGCTCCCAGGGTTTAGATGGCTACACCTTC
CDR3 protein: CASSSQGLDGYTF

V gene: TRBV18
D gene: TRBD1
clone size: .
J gene: TRBJ2-5
CDR3 DNA: TGTGCCAGCTCAACAGGGACAGTGGAGACCCAGTACTTC
CDR3 protein: CASSTGTVETQYF

V gene: TRBV6-5
D gene: .
clone size: .
J gene: TRBJ2-3
CDR3 DNA: TGTGCCAGCAGTTACTCGTCCCTGAGCACAGATACGCAGTATTTT
CDR3 protein: CASSYSSLSTDTQYF

V gene: TRBV3-1/TRBV3-2
D gene: TRBD1
clone size: .
J gene: TRBJ1-2
CDR3 DNA: TGTGCCAGCAGCCAAGGCGGGACAGGAAACTATGACTACACCTTC
CDR3 protein: CASSQGGTGNYDYTF

V gene: TRBV6-5
D gene: TRBD1
clone size: .
J gene: TRBJ2-1
CDR3 DNA: TGTGCCAGCAGCTCGACAGGGAGCAATGAGCAGTTCTTC
CDR3 protein: CASSSTGSNEQFF

V gene: TRBV10-1
D gene: .
clone size: .
J gene: TRBJ1-4
CDR3 DNA: TGCGCCCCCGGTAGTGAAAAACTGTTTTTT
CDR3 protein: CAPGSEKLFF

V gene: TRBV18
D gene: .
clone size: .
J gene: TRBJ1-5
CDR3 DNA: TGTGCCAGCTCCCGCCGGGAGGGGCGCAATCAGCCCCAGCATTTT
CDR3 protein: CASSRREGRNQPQHF

V gene: TRBV27
D gene: .
clone size: many
J gene: TRBJ1-3
CDR3 DNA: TGTGCCAGCAGTTTAAAAGGGAGCAACACCATATATTTT
CDR3 protein: CASSLKGSNTIYF

V gene: TRBV4-1
D gene: TRBD1
clone size: once
J gene: TRBJ1-2
CDR3 DNA: TGCGCCAGCAGCCAAGAGAAGCCGGGACAGGTTCATTATGGCTACACCTTC
CDR3 protein: CASSQEKPGQVHYGYTF

V gene: TRBV23-1
D gene: .
clone size: .
J gene: TRBJ2-1
CDR3 DNA: TGCGCCAGCAGTCACATCAAATACAATGAGCAGTTCTTC
CDR3 protein: CASSHIKYNEQFF

V gene: TRBV3-1/TRBV3-2
D gene: TRBD1
clone size: .
J gene: TRBJ1-1
CDR3 DNA: TGTGCCAGCAGCCACCGTCCCGGGACAGTCATGGGCGCTGAAGCTTTCTTT
CDR3 protein: CASSHRPGTVMGAEAFF

V gene: TRBV5-4
D gene: .
clone size: .
J gene: TRBJ1-4
CDR3 DNA: TGTGCCAGCAGCGCCCCCGGGAGCGGTAATGAAAAACTGTTTTTT
CDR3 protein: CASSAPGSGNEKLFF

V gene: TRBV4-1
D gene: .
clone size: .
J gene: TRBJ2-4
CDR3 DNA: TGCGCCAGCAGCCAAGGGCCGGAGACAGTAGGAAACATTCAGTACTTC
CDR3 protein: CASSQGPETVGNIQYF